Listed here are 4 T cell receptor beta chains from one sample, sequenced in a study of technical replicates of blood from a few donors (dated by TCRdb to between 2016 and 2019). Library preparation employed the immunoSEQ multiplex PCR assay. What TCRdb holds here is the immuneACCESS table cut down to in-frame rearrangements. Part of the clones is not present; checked against another copy, under half of the missing clones reflect an unresolved V gene, and the others are unexplained. Within this sample are more than 90,000 clones, with 96% of them counted one time only. The top ten clonotypes cover around 0.2% of the sample. The specimen sequenced was T cells isolated from PBMCs. The receptors derive from a human donor in good health.

The genes are TRBV2 and TRBJ1-1; a possible D gene is TRBD1 (6 bases). Trimming took 9 bases from V and 2 from J, leaving 10 bases between them. The CDR3 covers 12 residues. Germline V gene lookup returns CDR1 SNHLY and CDR2 FYNNEI. As DNA, the CDR3 is TGTGCCAGATCGGACAGAAACACTGAAGCTTTCTTT. Translating it yields CARSDRNTEAFF.

V and J are TRBV28 and TRBJ1-4; possible D gene TRBD1, 5 bases. Looked up from germline, CDR1 is MDHEN and CDR2 is SYDVKM. The CDR3 has 14 residues. V was trimmed by 1 base and J by 9 bases, leaving 12 bases between them. The CDR3 region is CASSLSGGVKKLFF. CDR3 nucleotides: TGTGCCAGCAGTTTATCGGGGGGGGTGAAAAAACTGTTTTTT.

The V and J genes are TRBV5-1 and TRBJ2-1, with TRBD2 as a possible D gene (7 bases). The CDR3 loop spans 15 amino acids. V was cut by 6 bases and J by 0 bases, with 13 bases left in between. The V gene's germline CDR1 is SGHRS and CDR2 YFSETQ. Here the CDR3 DNA reads TGCGCCAGCACGGGGGGCGCAAGCTCCTACAATGAGCAGTTCTTC. Translated: CASTGGASSYNEQFF.

The sample holds one count of this clone. The chain uses TRBV28 and TRBJ1-4; D not certain. The CDR3 is 14 residues long. Germline-derived CDR1 and CDR2 are MDHEN and SYDVKM. Deletions cut 2 bases from V and 6 bases from J, with 10 bases between. DNA for the CDR3: TGTGCCAGCAGTTTAGCGGGGTTTGATGAAAAACTGTTTTTT. Translating it yields CASSLAGFDEKLFF.